This T cell receptor (beta chain) was identified during a study of identical twins. Points from the study as a whole: Out-of-frame alpha sequences shared by twins showed excess low generation probability.

V was clipped by 6 bases and J by 0 bases; unmatched bases: 6. The CDR3 runs 14 residues. CDR1 is DFQATT, CDR2 SNEGSKA, per germline (reference sequence). TCRdb ran MiXCR on the 5' RACE reads and lists one entry per CDR3 protein. The sample yields around 1.7 million distinct CDR3 sequences, about 32% seen once. Points on this clonotype: Its antigen is currently unknown.

The specimen was cord blood. This receptor was taken from a newborn girl in good health. The chain combines TRBV20-1 with TRBJ2-3, with 7 bases lining up with TRBD2. CDR3 residues: CSATKAGSTDTQYF. The CDR3 DNA follows: TGCAGTGCCACAAAAGCGGGGAGCACAGATACGCAGTATTTT.